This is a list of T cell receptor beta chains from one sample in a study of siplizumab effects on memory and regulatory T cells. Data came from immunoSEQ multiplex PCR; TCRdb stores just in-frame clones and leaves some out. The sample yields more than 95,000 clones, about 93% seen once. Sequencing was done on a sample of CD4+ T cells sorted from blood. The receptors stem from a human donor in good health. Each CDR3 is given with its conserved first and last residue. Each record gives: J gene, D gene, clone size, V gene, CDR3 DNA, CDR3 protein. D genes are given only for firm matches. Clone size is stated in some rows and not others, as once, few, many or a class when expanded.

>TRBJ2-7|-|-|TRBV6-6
TGTGCCAGCAGTTACTCGACAGGCCCGGGGTACGAGCAGTACTTC
CASSYSTGPGYEQYF
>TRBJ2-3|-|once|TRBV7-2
TGTGCCAGCAGCGGGGACTTCACAGATACGCAGTATTTT
CASSGDFTDTQYF
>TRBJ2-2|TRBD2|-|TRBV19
TGTGCCAGTAGTATACTAGCGGTAGACACCGGGGAGCTGTTTTTT
CASSILAVDTGELFF
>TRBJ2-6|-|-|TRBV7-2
TGTGCCAGCAGCTTAGAAGAGTTTGGGGCCAACGTCCTGACTTTC
CASSLEEFGANVLTF
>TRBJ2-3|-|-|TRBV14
TGTGCCAGCAGCCAAGTACGCAGCACAGATACGCAGTATTTT
CASSQVRSTDTQYF
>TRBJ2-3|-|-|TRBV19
TGTGCCAGTACCCCCAGGTCCGGGGAAGGGAATACGCAGTATTTT
CASTPRSGEGNTQYF
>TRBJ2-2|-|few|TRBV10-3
TGTGCCACCGGGGCGAACACCGGGGAGCTGTTTTTT
CATGANTGELFF
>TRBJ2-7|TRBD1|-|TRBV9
TGTGCCAGCAGCCCGAGGGGGACAGGGGACTACGAGCAGTACTTC
CASSPRGTGDYEQYF
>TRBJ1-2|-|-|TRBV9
TGTGCCAGCAGCGTAGCTTCGGCGGTGAACTATGGCTACACCTTC
CASSVASAVNYGYTF
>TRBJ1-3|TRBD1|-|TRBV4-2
TGTGCCAGCAGCCAGGACAGGGGATCAGGAAACACCATATATTTT
CASSQDRGSGNTIYF
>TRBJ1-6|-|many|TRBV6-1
TGTGCCAGCAGTGAAGTCAGACAGGAGAGCTCCTATAATTCACCCCTCCACTTT
CASSEVRQESSYNSPLHF
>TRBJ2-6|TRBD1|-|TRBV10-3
TGTGCCATCAGTGAGCGGGGGACAGGGCACTCTGGGGCCAACGTCCTGACTTTC
CAISERGTGHSGANVLTF
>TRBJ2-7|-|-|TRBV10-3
TGTGCCATCAGTAGCGGGCACGAGCAGTACTTC
CAISSGHEQYF
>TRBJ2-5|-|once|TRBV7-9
TGTGCCAGCAGCTTAAAGGGCGGAAAGGTGGCCCAGTACTTC
CASSLKGGKVAQYF
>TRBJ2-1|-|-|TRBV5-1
TGCGCCAGCAGCTTGAGGGCCGGGACATCCTCCTACAATGAGCAGTTCTTC
CASSLRAGTSSYNEQFF
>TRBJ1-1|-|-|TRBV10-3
TGTGCCATCAGTGCCTTGGGTGAAGCTTTCTTT
CAISALGEAFF
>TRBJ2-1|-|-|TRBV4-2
TGTGCCAGCAGCCCCGAGAAGACTAGTTTCTCCTACAATGAGCAGTTCTTC
CASSPEKTSFSYNEQFF
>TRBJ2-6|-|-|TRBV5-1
TGCGCCAGCAGCTTGTCCCAGGGCGGTTTCGGCAACGTCCTGACTTTC
CASSLSQGGFGNVLTF
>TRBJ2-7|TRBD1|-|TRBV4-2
TGTGCCAGCAGCCAAGACAGACAGGGCCCCTACGAGCAGTACTTC
CASSQDRQGPYEQYF
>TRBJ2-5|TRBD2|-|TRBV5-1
TGCGCCAGCAGCCCCTTACTAGCGGGAGCCCAAGAGACCCAGTACTTC
CASSPLLAGAQETQYF
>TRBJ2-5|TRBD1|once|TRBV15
TGTGCCACCAGCGACCGGGACAGGGGCTCCTTTGGGGAGACCCAGTACTTC
CATSDRDRGSFGETQYF
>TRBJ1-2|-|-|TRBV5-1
TGCGCCAGCAGCTTGGCCCTGGCGCCTAACTATGGCTACACCTTC
CASSLALAPNYGYTF
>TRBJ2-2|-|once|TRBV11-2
TGTGCCAGCAGCTTCCCTGCGGGACGCACCGGGGAGCTGTTTTTT
CASSFPAGRTGELFF
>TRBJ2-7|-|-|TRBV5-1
TGCGCCAGCAGCACTGGACAAAGCTTCTACGAGCAGTACTTC
CASSTGQSFYEQYF
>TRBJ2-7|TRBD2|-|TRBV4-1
TGCGCCAGCAGCCGGGGGGAGGGAAATCCCTACGAGCAGTACTTC
CASSRGEGNPYEQYF
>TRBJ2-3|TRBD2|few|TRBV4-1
TGCGCCAGCAGCCAAGATTGGGGGACTAGCGCAGATACGCAGTATTTT
CASSQDWGTSADTQYF
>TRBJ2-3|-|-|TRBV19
TGTGCCAGTAGTATAGGCGGGTCTAGCACAGATACGCAGTATTTT
CASSIGGSSTDTQYF
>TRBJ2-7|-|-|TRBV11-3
TGTGCCAGCAGCCCTCAAGGACAGGGAGGGTCCGAGCAGTACTTC
CASSPQGQGGSEQYF
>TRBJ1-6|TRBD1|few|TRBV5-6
TGTGCCAGCAGCCGCGACAGGGGAAGCTCCTATAATTCACCCCTCCACTTT
CASSRDRGSSYNSPLHF
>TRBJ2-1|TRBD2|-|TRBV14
TGTGCCAGCAGCCTGGTCCTAGCGGGGGGGCGCAATGAGCAGTTCTTC
CASSLVLAGGRNEQFF
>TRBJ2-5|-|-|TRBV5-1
TGCGCCAGCAGCTTTTCAGGGGTTGGTAAAGAGACCCAGTACTTC
CASSFSGVGKETQYF
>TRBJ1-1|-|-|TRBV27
TGTGCCAGCAGTTCCCCATCCCAGGGGAGAGTGACTGAAGCTTTCTTT
CASSSPSQGRVTEAFF
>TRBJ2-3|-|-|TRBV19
TGTGCCAGTAGTATTCTGCGTAGCGCAGATACGCAGTATTTT
CASSILRSADTQYF
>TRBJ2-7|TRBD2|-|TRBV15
TGTGCCACCAGCAGAGAAGCTAGCGGGACCTACGAGCAGTACTTC
CATSREASGTYEQYF
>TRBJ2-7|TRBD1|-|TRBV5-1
TGCGCCAGCAGCTCGGACAGGTACGAGCAGTACTTC
CASSSDRYEQYF
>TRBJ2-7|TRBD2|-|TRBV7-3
TGTGCCAGCAGCCCAGGACTAGCGAGGGAGCAGTACTTC
CASSPGLAREQYF
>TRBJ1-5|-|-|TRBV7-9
TGTGCCAGCAGCCGGGGTTGGGGGGATCAGCCCCAGCATTTT
CASSRGWGDQPQHF
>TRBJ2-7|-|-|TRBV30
TGTGCCTGGAGTCCCCTGAAGGGGGAGCAGTACTTC
CAWSPLKGEQYF
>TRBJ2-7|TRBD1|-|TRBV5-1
TGCGCCAGCAGCTTGGAGCTCGGGACAGACGAGCAGTACTTC
CASSLELGTDEQYF
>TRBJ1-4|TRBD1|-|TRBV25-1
TGTGCCAGCAGTGAGTGGGGACAGGGGGTAGAGGATGAAAAACTGTTTTTT
CASSEWGQGVEDEKLFF